The 23 T cell receptor beta chains below were found in one sample sequenced in a study of spatial heterogeneity in lung cancer. TCRdb called the 5' RACE reads again in MiXCR, with one record for every CDR3 protein. The sample has about 45,000 distinct CDR3 sequences, 12% seen once. Time point meaning: sample taken at primary tumor resection. Unsorted whole RNA samples from tumor, nontumor lung or frozen PBMC were sequenced. The input for sequencing was PBMCs, taken at surgery. All receptors come from a female donor with early-stage non-small cell lung cancer.

The V call is TRBV4-2, the J call TRBJ2-7; D not resolved. Germline loops: CDR1 LGHNA, CDR2 YNFKEQ. V was clipped by 10 bases and J by 3 bases, with 19 bases between them. The length of the CDR3 is 14 residues. CDR3 residues: CATAQGAMNYEQYF. CDR3 DNA: TGTGCCACCGCACAAGGAGCTATGAACTACGAGCAGTACTTC.

The J gene is TRBJ2-3, the V gene TRBV5-4; TRBD2 matches 7 bases. CDR3 length: 13 amino acids. Germline CDR1 and CDR2: SGHNT and YYREEE (reference sequence). The J segment lost 4 bases and the V segment lost 7 bases, leaving 6 bases of the junction unmatched. The CDR3 region is CASGRRGSDTQYF. CDR3 bases: TGTGCCAGCGGTAGGCGGGGGTCAGATACGCAGTATTTT.

J is TRBJ1-1 and V is TRBV12-3 or TRBV12-4, with 9 bases aligning to TRBD1. This CDR3 has 14 residues. V gave up 6 bases and J gave up 6 bases; unmatched junction bases: 8. The CDR3: CASRLQGATPEAFF. CDR3 nucleotides: TGTGCCAGCAGGTTACAGGGGGCGACCCCTGAAGCTTTCTTT.

This clonotype occurred many times. J is TRBJ2-7 and V is TRBV6-5, with D hard to call. Per the germline V gene, CDR1 is MNHEY and CDR2 is SVGAGI. The CDR3 extends over 10 amino acids. The V end was cut by 7 bases, the J end by 4 bases, with 5 bases between. Written as DNA, the CDR3 is TGTGCCAGCACCTATTACGAGCAGTACTTC. Its translation: CASTYYEQYF.

This clonotype was seen a handful of times. J is TRBJ1-4 and V is TRBV19, with a tentative D call TRBD1 (5 bases). V lost 8 bases and J 8 bases, leaving 15 bases between the germline ends. This CDR3 spans 13 amino acids. Germline values: CDR1 LNHDA, CDR2 SQIVND (reference sequence). The CDR3 spells CASRGLWGEKLFF. DNA of the CDR3: TGTGCCAGTCGTGGACTCTGGGGGGAAAAACTGTTTTTT.

This clonotype occurred a few times. This chain joins TRBV20-1 and TRBJ1-6, with 9 bases matching TRBD1. From germline, CDR1 is DFQATT and CDR2 SNEGSKA (reference sequence). The CDR3 spans 18 residues. The V and J ends lost 0 bases and 8 bases, in that order; junction bases with no gene match: 14. CDR3 loop: CSARDEQGAPRLDSPLHF. In DNA, the CDR3 is TGCAGTGCTAGAGATGAACAGGGGGCGCCCCGCTTGGATTCACCCCTCCACTTT.

The chain combines TRBV28 with TRBJ1-5; D may be TRBD1 (6 bases). CDR1 and CDR2 (germline): MDHEN, SYDVKM. V lost 10 bases to trimming and J lost 1 base, with 17 bases between them. This CDR3 is 15 amino acids long. The CDR3, as DNA: TGTGCCATCCTACAACAGGGCCGCAGCAATCAGCCCCAGCATTTT. This translates into CAILQQGRSNQPQHF.

This clonotype was seen more than once but under ten times. The chain recombines TRBV3-1 with TRBJ2-1; TRBD2 agrees at 7 bases. The CDR3 is 15 residues long. In germline, CDR1 is LGHDT, CDR2 YNNKEL (reference sequence). Trimming at V came to 3 bases and at J to 0 bases, leaving 2 bases not matched to a gene. CDR3 amino acids: CASSQGGYSYNEQFF. CDR3 in DNA: TGTGCCAGCAGCCAGGGGGGGTACTCCTACAATGAGCAGTTCTTC.

The rearrangement joins TRBV6-2 or TRBV6-3 to TRBJ2-1; the D gene is possibly TRBD2 (5 bases). Germline V CDR1 and CDR2: MNHEY, SVGEGT. Trimming cost V 2 bases and J 2 bases, with 10 bases left between them. The CDR3 sequence is 15 residues long. The CDR3 region is CASSYNGVAYNEQFF. The CDR3 DNA follows: TGTGCCAGCAGTTACAACGGGGTGGCCTACAATGAGCAGTTCTTC.

Of note for this clonotype: Relative to the germline gene, one junction end is altered; a read error may explain this. The chain is built from TRBV28 and TRBJ2-1, with 9 bases lining up with TRBD1. In germline, CDR1 is MDHEN, CDR2 SYDVKM. The CDR3 loop spans 15 amino acids. CDR3 sequence: CASRPRDRANNEQSF. DNA for the CDR3: TGTGCCAGCAGGCCCCGGGACAGGGCCAACAATGAGCAGTCCTTC.

The chain uses TRBV5-1 and TRBJ2-7; 9 nucleotides match TRBD1. Germline values: CDR1 SGHRS, CDR2 YFSETQ. There are 14 residues in the CDR3. V was pared by 5 bases and J by 5 bases, with 8 bases of the junction left unmatched. Here the CDR3 DNA reads TGCGCCAGCAGGGGACAGGGAACTCTGGACGAGCAGTACTTC. It codes for CASRGQGTLDEQYF.

The rearrangement uses TRBV11-3 and TRBJ1-3; 9 bases are shared with TRBD1. The V segment lost 5 bases and the J segment 2 bases; nucleotides outside the gene matches: 4. Germline CDR1 is SGHNT and CDR2 is YENEEA. This CDR3 comprises 15 residues. The CDR3 region is CASSPGQGPGNTIYF. The CDR3 DNA reads TGTGCCAGCAGCCCGGGACAGGGCCCTGGAAACACCATATATTTT.

The CDR3 DNA reads TGTGCCAGCAGTTCCCCAGGGAGCGGGGGGGCCGAGACCCAGTACTTC. Encoded protein: CASSSPGSGGAETQYF. The chain combines TRBV28 with TRBJ2-5; TRBD2 matches at 10 bases. CDR1 is MDHEN, CDR2 SYDVKM, per germline. This CDR3 comprises 16 residues. Trimming at V came to 4 bases and at J to 5 bases, leaving 10 bases not matched to a gene.

Only a few counts were recorded for this clonotype. The chain carries TRBV20-1 and TRBJ2-1; 12 bases align to TRBD2. J lost 9 bases, V lost 3 bases, and 12 bases had no gene match. This CDR3 comprises 16 residues. Germline V lookup: CDR1 DFQATT, CDR2 SNEGSKA (reference sequence). CDR3 region: CSASFSASGGAGEQFF. CDR3 in DNA: TGCAGTGCTAGTTTTTCGGCTAGCGGGGGGGCCGGTGAGCAGTTCTTC.

The CDR3 reads CASSLGADMETQYF. CDR3 bases: TGTGCCAGCAGCTTAGGTGCTGATATGGAGACCCAGTACTTC. V is TRBV11-2 and J is TRBJ2-5; D is uncertain. Germline CDR1 is SGHAT and CDR2 is FQNNGV. V dropped 1 base and J dropped 5 bases, with 11 bases sitting between them. The CDR3 runs 14 residues.

The chain couples TRBV5-1 to TRBJ1-5; no definite D call. This CDR3 spans 15 amino acids. The germline CDR1 and CDR2 sequences are SGHRS and YFSETQ. Trimming pared 3 bases from V and 6 bases from J, leaving 16 bases between. The CDR3 sequence: CASSSTTGSGQPQHF. The CDR3 DNA sequence: TGCGCCAGCAGCTCAACGACCGGTTCGGGTCAGCCCCAGCATTTT.

In its sample, this clonotype was seen many times. The chain recombines TRBV18 with TRBJ1-4; unclear D gene. Per the germline V gene, CDR1 is KGHSH and CDR2 is LQKENI. The CDR3 is made up of 15 amino acids. V lost 3 bases and J 4 bases, leaving 12 bases between the germline ends. CDR3 sequence reads: CASSPSRRSNEKLFF. The CDR3 DNA follows: TGTGCCAGCTCACCCTCCCGTAGGAGTAATGAAAAACTGTTTTTT.

This clonotype was detected a few times. The rearrangement joins TRBV12-3 or TRBV12-4 to TRBJ2-1; D is unresolved. The CDR3 extends over 14 amino acids. Trimming took 3 bases from V and 2 from J, leaving 8 bases between them. CDR3 sequence: CASSLSSTYNEQFF. The CDR3 bases are TGTGCCAGCAGTTTGAGCTCGACCTACAATGAGCAGTTCTTC.

The chain joins TRBV5-6 to TRBJ2-3, with TRBD2 identical over 7 bases. Germline V gene sequence: CDR1 SGHDT, CDR2 YYEEEE. V lost 4 bases and J lost 5; bases outside the gene matches: 10. The CDR3 runs 15 residues. This chain's CDR3 is CASSDLSGVRDTQYF. The CDR3 DNA sequence: TGTGCCAGCAGCGATTTGAGCGGGGTGAGAGATACGCAGTATTTT. Full variable domain (missing parts from reference TRBV5-6 and TRBJ2-3): DAGVTQSPTHLIKTRGQQVTLRCSPKSGHDTVSWYQQALGQGPQFIFQYYEEEERQRGNFPDRFSGHQFPNYSSELNVNALLLGDSALYLCASSDLSGVRDTQYFGPGTRLTVL.

In this sample, this clonotype turned up a few times. V is TRBV4-2 and J is TRBJ2-1, with 10 bases fitting TRBD2. The trim removed 1 base at V and 2 bases at J, leaving 5 bases unmatched. This CDR3 has 17 amino acids. Per germline, CDR1 LGHNA and CDR2 YNFKEQ. The CDR3, as DNA: TGTGCCAGCAGCCAAGTAACTAGCGGGGAAGCCTACAATGAGCAGTTCTTC. Its protein product is CASSQVTSGEAYNEQFF.

The rearrangement links TRBV12-3 or TRBV12-4 to TRBJ2-7; D unresolved. The CDR3 consists of 16 residues. Trimming removed 2 bases from V and 2 bases from J, with 16 bases in between. The CDR3 is CASSLSQPKLPYEQYF. Written as DNA, the CDR3 is TGTGCCAGCAGTTTATCACAGCCCAAACTCCCCTACGAGCAGTACTTC.

This clonotype was seen more than once but under ten times. V is TRBV27 and J is TRBJ1-2, with TRBD1 identical over 10 bases. This CDR3 contains 15 residues. The V and J ends lost 4 bases and 6 bases, in that order; junction bases with no gene match: 8. CDR1 and CDR2 (germline): MNHEY, SMNVEV (reference sequence). The CDR3 protein is CASSSPRDRGNGYTF. CDR3 bases: TGTGCCAGCAGTTCCCCCCGGGACAGGGGAAATGGCTACACCTTC.

This clonotype was counted a few times. The J gene is TRBJ1-4, the V gene TRBV3-1; 7 bases are a match to TRBD1. Trimming removed 3 bases from V and 7 bases from J; junction bases left unmatched: 2. The CDR3 has 13 amino acids. Germline V gives CDR1 LGHDT, CDR2 YNNKEL (reference sequence). The CDR3, as DNA: TGTGCCAGCAGCCAGACAGGGACTGAAAAACTGTTTTTT. Its protein product is CASSQTGTEKLFF.